One and the same sample provided the 24 T cell receptor beta chains below, sequenced in a study of T cells in Graves' hyperthyroidism and ophthalmopathy. The TCR beta CDR3 regions underwent amplification using RNA transcripts as the source. HTBI primers drove first-round RT-PCR of the TCR CDR3. TCRdb independently ran MiXCR on the multiplex PCR reads; one entry per CDR3 protein. Of 200,000 or so distinct CDR3 sequences in the sample, around 17% are singletons; the top ten hold around 48%. Sample: blood. The receptors shown here come from a woman aged 50 to 65 with Graves' hyperthyroidism.

This clonotype was detected many times. The chain couples TRBV28 to TRBJ2-1; D gene uncertain. Germline CDR1 is MDHEN and CDR2 is SYDVKM. The CDR3 runs 16 residues. V shed 2 bases and J shed 4 bases, with 15 bases lying between them. The CDR3 sequence is CASSLRRRSGYNEQFF. CDR3 nucleotides: TGTGCCAGCAGTTTAAGACGGCGATCAGGTTACAATGAGCAGTTCTTC.

V and J are TRBV30 and TRBJ2-1; 14 bases match TRBD2. The CDR3 is 16 residues long. Per germline, CDR1 GTSNPN and CDR2 SVGIG (reference sequence). Trimming removed 3 bases from V and 8 bases from J; junction bases left unmatched: 9. This chain's CDR3 is CAWRATSGRAGDEQFF. The CDR3 DNA sequence: TGTGCCTGGAGAGCGACTAGCGGGAGGGCCGGAGATGAGCAGTTCTTC.

This clonotype appeared many times. This chain links TRBV27 with TRBJ2-1; 12 bases fit TRBD2. V lost 2 bases to trimming and J lost 7 bases; unmatched junction nucleotides: 6. CDR1 is MNHEY and CDR2 is SMNVEV in the germline V gene (reference sequence). This CDR3 region has 16 residues. The CDR3 region is CASSLPLTSGRNEQFF. The CDR3 DNA reads as TGTGCCAGCAGTTTACCCCTGACTAGCGGGAGAAATGAGCAGTTCTTC.

This clonotype appeared many times. The V and J genes are TRBV11-2 and TRBJ2-5, with 11 nucleotides matching TRBD2. The junction had 5 bases not matched to a gene; V was cut back by 3 bases and J by 5 bases. CDR3 size: 15 residues. The germline gives CDR1 SGHAT, CDR2 FQNNGV. In nucleotides, the CDR3 is TGTGCCAGCAGCTTTACACTAGCGGGAGTCGAGACCCAGTACTTC. Translation: CASSFTLAGVETQYF.

This sequence joins TRBV28 and TRBJ2-7, with a possible D match to TRBD2 (5 bases). This CDR3 has 15 amino acids. V lost 3 bases and J lost 2, with 14 bases in between. Germline V gives CDR1 MDHEN, CDR2 SYDVKM. The CDR3: CASSFTRRNPYEQYF. The CDR3 region has the DNA TGTGCCAGCAGTTTTACGCGGAGGAATCCCTACGAGCAGTACTTC.

This sequence joins TRBV19 and TRBJ2-7; TRBD2 matches at 7 bases. The CDR3 totals 14 residues. CDR1 is LNHDA, CDR2 SQIVND, per germline (reference sequence). V lost 6 bases to trimming and J lost 6 bases; unmatched junction nucleotides: 11. The CDR3 region is CASSTSATPGEQYF. CDR3 nucleotides: TGTGCCAGTAGCACTAGCGCCACTCCTGGCGAGCAGTACTTC.

The V call is TRBV6-7, the J call TRBJ2-1; possible D gene TRBD2, 5 bases. The J call is uncertain, as TRBJ2-7 better fits the DNA end. TRBV6-7 is an open reading frame, and its role is uncertain. The CDR3 totals 13 residues. CDR3: CASNRRTYNEQYF. The DNA of the CDR3 is TGTGCCAGCAATAGGAGGACCTACAATGAGCAGTACTTC.

This clonotype was observed at least ten times. V gene TRBV20-1 combines with J gene TRBJ1-2, with 7 nucleotides matching TRBD1. V lost 5 bases, J lost 8 bases, and 5 bases stayed unmatched. Germline CDR1 DFQATT, CDR2 SNEGSKA (reference sequence). This CDR3 spans 11 amino acids. CDR3 region: CSAYRGGGYTF. The DNA of the CDR3 is TGCAGTGCTTACAGGGGTGGAGGCTACACCTTC.

This chain joins TRBV5-1 and TRBJ1-4; D not certain. The germline V gene encodes CDR1 SGHRS and CDR2 YFSETQ. V dropped 0 bases and J dropped 5 bases, with 8 bases sitting between them. CDR3 length: 14 amino acids. CDR3 loop: CASSLGATNEKLFF. The CDR3 bases are TGCGCCAGCAGCTTGGGAGCCACAAATGAAAAACTGTTTTTT. Full variable domain (rest looked up from reference TRBV5-1 and TRBJ1-4): KAGVTQTPRYLIKTRGQQVTLSCSPISGHRSVSWYQQTPGQGLQFLFEYFSETQRNKGNFPGRFSGRQFSNSRSEMNVSTLELGDSALYLCASSLGATNEKLFFGSGTQLSVL.

This clonotype was detected many times. The gene calls are TRBV6-1 and TRBJ1-5; 9 nucleotides agree with TRBD1. Germline-derived CDR1 and CDR2 are MNHNS and SASEGT. Trimming took 5 bases from V and 1 from J; bases not matched to a gene: 6. The CDR3 covers 16 residues. CDR3 residues: CASSKGQGLSNQPQHF. The DNA of the CDR3 is TGTGCCAGCAGTAAAGGACAGGGGCTAAGCAATCAGCCCCAGCATTTT.

There are many counts of this clonotype. The J gene is TRBJ1-5, the V gene TRBV28, with D maybe TRBD1 (5 bases). The CDR3 length is 14 residues. The germline gives CDR1 MDHEN, CDR2 SYDVKM. Trimming removed 8 bases from V and 7 bases from J, with 18 bases in between. The CDR3 DNA is TGTGCCAGCTTGGTCGGGGGGATGGGGCAGCCCCAGCATTTT. Protein product: CASLVGGMGQPQHF.

This clonotype was picked up many times. The chain joins TRBV6-1 to TRBJ1-2; D may be TRBD1 (5 bases). The CDR3 runs 13 residues. Germline CDR1 and CDR2: MNHNS and SASEGT. Trimming took off 5 bases at V and 0 bases at J, with 7 bases between the two ends. CDR3 coding DNA: TGTGCCAGCAGTCAGACAGCTAACTATGGCTACACCTTC. Its protein product is CASSQTANYGYTF.

J is TRBJ2-3 and V is TRBV27, with 8 bases identical to TRBD1. The CDR3 consists of 15 residues. Germline values: CDR1 MNHEY, CDR2 SMNVEV (reference sequence). After removal of 0 bases from V and 4 bases from J, the junction contained 3 bases not matched to a gene. The CDR3 sequence: CASSLSTGAPDTQYF. The CDR3 DNA follows: TGTGCCAGCAGTTTATCGACAGGGGCCCCAGATACGCAGTATTTT.

This clonotype appeared many times. This chain links TRBV6-1 with TRBJ2-7; 7 bases are shared with TRBD1. Germline V gene data show CDR1 as MNHNS and CDR2 as SASEGT. This CDR3 contains 14 residues. With V trimmed by 7 bases and J by 6 bases, 12 bases remained unmatched. CDR3 in DNA: TGTGCCAGCATAGACCGGCCTCAGGGGGTCGAGCAGTACTTC. Its protein product is CASIDRPQGVEQYF.

The V and J genes are TRBV11-2 and TRBJ1-1, with D hard to call. Trimming cost V 2 bases and J 3 bases, with 7 bases left between them. In germline, CDR1 is SGHAT, CDR2 FQNNGV. The CDR3 extends over 13 amino acids. DNA for the CDR3: TGTGCCAGCAGCTTAATCAGGCACACTGAAGCTTTCTTT. Protein product: CASSLIRHTEAFF.

Points on this clonotype: One base away lies a much larger clone, so this may be a sequencing read error. The chain joins TRBV27 to TRBJ2-7, with 7 bases identical to TRBD2. In germline, CDR1 is MNHEY, CDR2 SMNVEV (reference sequence). The CDR3 consists of 15 residues. V lost 6 bases to trimming and J lost 3 bases; unmatched junction nucleotides: 11. The CDR3 DNA sequence: TGTGCCAGCAGCACCCGGTCTCGCGGGAGCTACGAGCAGTACTTC. Translating it yields CASSTRSRGSYEQYF.

The chain combines TRBV30 with TRBJ1-2, with a tentative D call TRBD1 (5 bases). Germline V gives CDR1 GTSNPN, CDR2 SVGIG (reference sequence). Trimming removed 5 bases at V and 2 bases at J, with 15 bases between. The CDR3 covers 14 residues. CDR3 amino acids: CAWRHKGINYGYTF. DNA for the CDR3: TGTGCCTGGCGGCACAAGGGGATCAACTATGGCTACACCTTC.

This clonotype was recorded many times. This chain uses TRBV9 with TRBJ2-3; the match to TRBD2 covers 8 bases. V was clipped by 0 bases and J by 1 base; unmatched bases: 4. This CDR3 is 16 amino acids long. Looked up from germline, CDR1 is SGDLS and CDR2 is YYNGEE. The CDR3 here is CASSVGSGSGTDTQYF. CDR3 bases: TGTGCCAGCAGCGTAGGCAGCGGGAGCGGCACAGATACGCAGTATTTT.

This clonotype has a count of ten or more. This rearrangement joins TRBV2 to TRBJ2-5; perhaps TRBD1 as D (6 bases). This CDR3 comprises 16 residues. From germline, CDR1 is SNHLY and CDR2 FYNNEI. Trimming left V 2 bases short and J 5 bases short, with 18 bases between. The CDR3 loop reads CASSETAGVVGETQYF. The DNA of the CDR3 is TGTGCCAGCAGTGAAACTGCAGGGGTTGTGGGGGAGACCCAGTACTTC.

This clonotype was seen a single time. Mismatch with germline at one junction end may stem from a read error. The chain links TRBV18 to TRBJ2-1, with 7 bases that match TRBD2. From germline, CDR1 is KGHSH and CDR2 LQKENI. This CDR3 has 16 amino acids. CDR3 loop: CGSSRSSGGAYNEQFF. The CDR3 nucleotides read TGTGGCAGCTCACGATCTAGCGGTGGGGCCTACAATGAGCAGTTCTTC. The whole variable domain, remainder taken from reference TRBV18 and TRBJ2-1, is NAGVMQNPRHLVRRRGQEARLRCSPMKGHSHVYWYRQLPEEGLKFMVYLQKENIIDESGMPKERFSAEFPKEGPSILRIQQVVRGDSAAYFCGSSRSSGGAYNEQFFGPGTRLTVL.

The V and J genes are TRBV7-3 and TRBJ2-3; 7 bases are a match to TRBD1. V shed 0 bases and J 5 bases; nucleotides not matched to a gene: 8. There are 16 residues in the CDR3. Germline V lookup: CDR1 SGHTA, CDR2 FQGTGA. The DNA of the CDR3 is TGTGCCAGCAGCTTAACGTTCAGGGCAGGGGGAGATACGCAGTATTTT. Protein sequence: CASSLTFRAGGDTQYF.

This clonotype has a count of ten or more. J is TRBJ1-1 and V is TRBV7-3; 7 positions agree with TRBD1. This CDR3 contains 13 residues. Germline CDR1 reads SGHTA; CDR2 reads FQGTGA. The junction had 5 bases not matched to a gene; V was cut back by 6 bases and J by 4 bases. In nucleotides, the CDR3 is TGTGCCAGCAGTGAGGGGGCGGCCACTGAAGCTTTCTTT. The encoded protein is CASSEGAATEAFF.

The chain combines TRBV5-1 with TRBJ2-1; D remains unclear. CDR3 length equals 13 residues. V was trimmed by 4 bases and J by 4 bases, leaving 9 bases between them. Germline CDR1 SGHRS, CDR2 YFSETQ. The CDR3: CASSPTTYNEQFF. The DNA for the CDR3 is TGCGCCAGCAGCCCAACTACTTACAATGAGCAGTTCTTC.

V usage is TRBV19 and J usage is TRBJ2-1; 9 nucleotides line up with TRBD2. Germline assignment: CDR1 LNHDA and CDR2 SQIVND (reference sequence). V shed 7 bases, J shed 7 bases, and the junction held 11 bases outside the gene matches. The CDR3 has 15 residues. The CDR3 reads CASTVPAGGRNEQFF. Written as DNA, the CDR3 is TGTGCCAGTACCGTACCAGCGGGAGGCCGAAATGAGCAGTTCTTC.